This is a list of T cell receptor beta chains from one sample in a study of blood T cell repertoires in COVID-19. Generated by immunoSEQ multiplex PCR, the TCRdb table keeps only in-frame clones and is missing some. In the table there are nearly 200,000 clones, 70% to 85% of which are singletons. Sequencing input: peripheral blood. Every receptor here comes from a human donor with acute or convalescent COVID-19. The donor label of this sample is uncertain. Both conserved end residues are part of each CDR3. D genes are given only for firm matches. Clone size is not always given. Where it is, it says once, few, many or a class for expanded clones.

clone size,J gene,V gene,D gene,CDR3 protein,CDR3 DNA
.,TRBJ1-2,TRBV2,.,CASSLTGYGYTF,TGTGCCAGCAGCCTAACAGGATATGGCTACACCTTC
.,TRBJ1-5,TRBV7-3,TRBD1,CASSRRQGVSFQPQHF,TGTGCCAGCAGCCGTAGACAGGGAGTAAGCTTTCAGCCCCAGCATTTT
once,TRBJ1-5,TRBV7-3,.,CASSLRRQQWNQPQHF,TGTGCCAGCAGCTTAAGGCGGCAACAATGGAATCAGCCCCAGCATTTT
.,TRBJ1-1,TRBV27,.,CASTTSRANTEAFF,TGTGCCAGCACCACATCGAGGGCGAACACTGAAGCTTTCTTT
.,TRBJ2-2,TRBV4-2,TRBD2,CASSPTLRGIDTGELFF,TGTGCCAGCAGTCCTACCTTGCGGGGGATCGACACCGGGGAGCTGTTTTTT
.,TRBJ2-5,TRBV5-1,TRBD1,CASSGTGPGETQYF,TGCGCCAGCAGCGGGACAGGCCCGGGGGAGACCCAGTACTTC
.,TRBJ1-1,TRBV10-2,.,CASTVTAQLRNTEAFF,TGCGCCAGCACCGTGACAGCCCAACTTAGGAACACTGAAGCTTTCTTT
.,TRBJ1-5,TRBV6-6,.,CASSGTGARNQPQHF,TGTGCCAGCAGTGGAACAGGTGCCCGAAATCAGCCCCAGCATTTT
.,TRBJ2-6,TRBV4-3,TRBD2,CASSQGGTGGVSGANVLTF,TGCGCCAGCAGCCAAGGCGGTACGGGAGGCGTCTCTGGGGCCAACGTCCTGACTTTC
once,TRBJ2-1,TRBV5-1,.,CASGAGQSYNEQFF,TGCGCCAGCGGGGCCGGACAATCCTACAATGAGCAGTTCTTC
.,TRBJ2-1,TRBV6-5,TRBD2,CASVGVGGEEQFF,TGTGCCAGCGTGGGTGTGGGAGGGGAAGAGCAGTTCTTC
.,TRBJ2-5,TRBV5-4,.,CASSLAWTEKKETQYF,TGTGCCAGCAGCTTGGCTTGGACAGAGAAAAAAGAGACCCAGTACTTC
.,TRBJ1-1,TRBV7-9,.,CASSLATGTEAFF,TGTGCCAGCAGCTTAGCTACGGGCACTGAAGCTTTCTTT
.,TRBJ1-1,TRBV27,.,CASSLSGGGTEAFF,TGTGCCAGCAGTTTATCGGGCGGGGGCACTGAAGCTTTCTTT
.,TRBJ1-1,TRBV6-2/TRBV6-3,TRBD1,CASSYEGAPTEAFF,TGTGCCAGCAGTTACGAGGGGGCGCCCACTGAAGCTTTCTTT
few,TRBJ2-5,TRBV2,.,CASRTDQETQYF,TGTGCCAGCAGGACAGACCAAGAGACCCAGTACTTC
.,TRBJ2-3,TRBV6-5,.,CARQLARGDTQYF,TGTGCCAGGCAACTAGCTCGGGGAGATACGCAGTATTTT
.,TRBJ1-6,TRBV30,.,CAWSRGVSYNSPLHF,TGTGCCTGGAGTAGAGGAGTTTCCTATAATTCACCCCTCCACTTT
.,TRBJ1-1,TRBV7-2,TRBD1,CASSFDRGVTEAFF,TGTGCCAGCAGCTTCGACAGGGGCGTCACTGAAGCTTTCTTT
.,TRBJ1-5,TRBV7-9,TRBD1,CASSLASGTGMNQPQHF,TGTGCCAGCAGCTTAGCCAGCGGGACAGGGATGAATCAGCCCCAGCATTTT
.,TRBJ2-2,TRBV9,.,CASSVGLAVNTGELFF,TGTGCCAGCAGCGTAGGTTTAGCAGTTAACACCGGGGAGCTGTTTTTT
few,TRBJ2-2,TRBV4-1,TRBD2,CASSQELAGNTGELFF,TGCGCCAGCAGCCAAGAACTAGCGGGAAACACCGGGGAGCTGTTTTTT
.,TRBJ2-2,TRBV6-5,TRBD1,CASGNPGQGSGELFF,TGTGCCAGCGGTAATCCGGGACAGGGTTCCGGGGAGCTGTTTTTT